This T cell receptor (beta chain) was documented in a study of blood T cells in healthy people across ages. CDR1 is SQVTM and CDR2 is ANQGSEA in the germline V gene. Trimming cost V 8 bases and J 0 bases; bases outside gene matches: 10. This CDR3 is 15 amino acids long. Together with a sample-barcoded 5' primer, a J-beta primer mix was included in a second PCR lasting roughly 6 to 12 cycles. Sequencing recovered at least 3 million CDR3-containing paired-end reads from each sample. TCRdb called the 5' RACE reads again in MiXCR, with one record for every CDR3 protein. This sample has 1.5 million to 1.9 million distinct CDR3 sequences, with 35% to 45% found just once.

The rearrangement uses TRBV29-1 and TRBJ2-7, with 10 bases that match TRBD2. The sample taken for sequencing was blood. The clonotype was recovered from a woman younger than 35 in good health. DNA of the CDR3: TGCAGCATAAATAAAGGACTAGCGGACTCCTACGAGCAGTACTTC. Its translation: CSINKGLADSYEQYF.